These T cell receptor beta chains were read from a single sample in a study of PD-1 blockade in classical Hodgkin lymphoma. Using immunoSEQ multiplex PCR, the repertoire was profiled, and TCRdb retains in-frame clones only, with some absent. The sample has 20,000 to 25,000 clones; roughly 90% are singletons. Material: CD4+ T cells from blood. These receptors originate from a human donor with classical Hodgkin lymphoma. CDR3s include the opening cysteine and the closing phenylalanine or tryptophan. A D gene is named only where the DNA matches it firmly. For some rows the clone size is stated as once, few or many, or as a class when expanded; others skip it.

j_call clone_size v_call d_call cdr3_nt cdr3_aa
TRBJ2-6 once TRBV27 NA TGTGCCAGCAGTTTATATGGAGGGAGCTCTGGGGCCAACGTCCTGACTTTC CASSLYGGSSGANVLTF
TRBJ1-2 NA TRBV7-2 NA TGTGCCAGCAGCTTTCTCACAGGGAGCTATGGCTACACCTTC CASSFLTGSYGYTF
TRBJ1-1 NA TRBV7-2 NA TGTGCCAGCAGCTCGCGCACAGGGGAAGCTTTCTTT CASSSRTGEAFF
TRBJ2-7 once TRBV5-1 NA TGCGCCAGCAGCTTGGGTGCAGGCCTCTACGAGCAGTACTTC CASSLGAGLYEQYF
TRBJ2-7 NA TRBV6-6 TRBD1 TGTGCCAGCAGTTACTCGAGAGGCAGGGGGTACGAGCAGTACTTC CASSYSRGRGYEQYF
TRBJ2-5 NA TRBV5-5 TRBD2 TGTGCCAGCAGCCCTGGGAAGAGTAGCGGGGGGTTTATTCGGGAGACCCAGTACTTC CASSPGKSSGGFIRETQYF
TRBJ2-1 NA TRBV7-9 TRBD2 TGTGCCAGCAGCCCGACTAGCCTCGTAGACAATGAGCAGTTCTTC CASSPTSLVDNEQFF
TRBJ2-1 NA TRBV2 TRBD2 TGTGCCAGCAGTGTAAGCGGGGGGGCCTACAATGAGCAGTTCTTC CASSVSGGAYNEQFF
TRBJ2-6 NA TRBV30 NA TGTGCCTGGAGTGTCCAACTCTCTGGGGCCAACGTCCTGACTTTC CAWSVQLSGANVLTF
TRBJ1-3 NA TRBV14 NA TGTGCCAGCAGCCCCCGCCGGGAAAACTCTGGAAACACCATATATTTT CASSPRRENSGNTIYF
TRBJ1-6 NA TRBV30 TRBD1 TGTGCCTGGAGTACAGGGGGCGCGGGAAATTCACCCCTCCACTTT CAWSTGGAGNSPLHF
TRBJ2-5 NA TRBV19 NA TGTGCCAGTAGTACCTCTGAGACCCAGTACTTC CASSTSETQYF
TRBJ2-1 NA TRBV11-3 TRBD1 TGTGCCAGCAGCTTGGACAGGGCAGGTGAGCAGTTCTTC CASSLDRAGEQFF
TRBJ1-2 once TRBV6-6 NA TGTGCCAGCAGTTACGTAGACGGTTATGGCTACACCTTC CASSYVDGYGYTF
TRBJ2-2 NA TRBV5-1 NA TGCGCCAGCAGCCCGGGACAGAACACCGGGGAGCTGTTTTTT CASSPGQNTGELFF
TRBJ1-1 NA TRBV6-1 NA TGTGCCAGCAGTGATGTGGGGATGAACACTGAAGCTTTCTTT CASSDVGMNTEAFF
TRBJ2-1 NA TRBV11-2 NA TGTGCCAGCAGCCCCAGGGTCGCAGGGCCCAATGAGCAGTTCTTC CASSPRVAGPNEQFF
TRBJ1-1 once TRBV7-8 NA TGTGCCAGCAGCTTAGTGTCGGCAGGCTACACTGAAGCTTTCTTT CASSLVSAGYTEAFF
TRBJ2-6 NA TRBV7-9 NA TGTGCCAGCAGCATCTCTGGGGCCAACGTCCTGACTTTC CASSISGANVLTF
TRBJ2-1 NA TRBV7-3 TRBD2 TGTGCCAGCAGCCAAACTAGCGGGGGAGCGTACTCCTACAATGAGCAGTTCTTC CASSQTSGGAYSYNEQFF
TRBJ1-4 NA TRBV30 TRBD1 TGTGCCTGGTCCTCCACCCCAGGGGGCGGGCGTGAAAAACTGTTTTTT CAWSSTPGGGREKLFF
TRBJ1-2 NA TRBV4-1 NA TGCGCCAGCAGCCAAGATCTTTCAGGGTTCGAGGGCTACACCTTC CASSQDLSGFEGYTF
TRBJ2-1 NA TRBV5-4 TRBD2 TGTGCCAGCAGCACCACGCAGTGGGACTACTTTGCAAGCTCCTACAATGAGCAGTTCTTC CASSTTQWDYFASSYNEQFF
TRBJ2-5 NA TRBV7-9 NA TGTGCCAGCAGTACTAGCTATGCGACCCAGTACTTC CASSTSYATQYF
TRBJ2-3 once TRBV2 NA TGTGCCAACTCTGATTTCACAGATACGCAGTATTTT CANSDFTDTQYF
TRBJ2-7 NA TRBV28 TRBD1 TGTGCCAGCAGTTCCCCGACAGGGAAGAGCGAGCAGTACTTC CASSSPTGKSEQYF
TRBJ1-2 NA TRBV4-2 NA TGTGCCAGCAGCCAGTTTTCAGGGACGGGTAACTATGGCTACACCTTC CASSQFSGTGNYGYTF
TRBJ1-2 NA TRBV11-2 NA TGTGCCAGCAGCTTTTACACGGGGAATGGCTACACCTTC CASSFYTGNGYTF
TRBJ1-4 NA TRBV7-9 NA TGTGCCAGCAGCCCGAGGGGAGGAACTAATGAAAAACTGTTTTTT CASSPRGGTNEKLFF
TRBJ1-1 NA TRBV10-3 NA TGTGCCATCGGGGGGCAGGACACTGAAGCTTTCTTT CAIGGQDTEAFF
TRBJ2-5 NA TRBV6-1 TRBD2 TGTGCCAGCAGTGGGGACTACTCAACTTGGGAGACCCAGTACTTC CASSGDYSTWETQYF
TRBJ1-3 NA TRBV9 TRBD1 TGTGCCAGCAGCTCTTGGACAGGGGGAAACACCATATATTTT CASSSWTGGNTIYF
TRBJ1-1 once TRBV7-9 TRBD1 TGTGCCAGCAGCAGAGAGACAGGGGGTGTCACTGAAGCTTTCTTT CASSRETGGVTEAFF
TRBJ2-7 NA TRBV30 NA TGTGCCGGGGGAAGACTGCACGAGCAGTACTTC CAGGRLHEQYF
TRBJ2-5 NA TRBV10-3 NA TGTGCCATCAGTGGGACAGCCCGAGAGACCCAGTACTTC CAISGTARETQYF
TRBJ1-1 NA TRBV4-1 NA TGCGCCAGCAGCCAAGATTGGCTCGGGAGCAACACTGAAGCTTTCTTT CASSQDWLGSNTEAFF
TRBJ1-1 few TRBV19 TRBD1 TGTGCCAGTACCAACTTCCGGGCAGGGGGGAGACGCACTGAAGCTTTCTTT CASTNFRAGGRRTEAFF
TRBJ2-5 NA TRBV2 TRBD1 TGTGCCAGCACGCGACAGGGCAGGGAGACCCAGTACTTC CASTRQGRETQYF
TRBJ2-3 NA TRBV5-1 NA TGCGCCAGCAGCTTATTGGCCCCAGGCACAGATACGCAGTATTTT CASSLLAPGTDTQYF
TRBJ1-2 NA TRBV5-5 NA TGTGCCAGCAGCTTGGTAGGAGTCGGATTGAACTATGGCTACACCTTC CASSLVGVGLNYGYTF
TRBJ1-3 NA TRBV10-3 NA TGTGCCATCGGGGGGACCTTAGGGGGCTCTGGAAACACCATATATTTT CAIGGTLGGSGNTIYF
TRBJ1-4 once TRBV7-9 TRBD1 TGTGCCAGCAGCAACACAGGGGGAAGTGAAAAACTGTTTTTT CASSNTGGSEKLFF
TRBJ1-4 once TRBV5-4 NA TGTGCCAGCAGCAAGACGGGGGGGGACAATCCTGAAAAACTGTTTTTT CASSKTGGDNPEKLFF
TRBJ2-3 NA TRBV5-4 NA TGTGCCAGCAGTTTCAGGGGCGCGGGGAGCACAGATACGCAGTATTTT CASSFRGAGSTDTQYF
TRBJ2-5 once TRBV5-1 NA TGCGCCAGCAGCTTGGGTGGGGGTCAAGAGACCCAGTACTTC CASSLGGGQETQYF
TRBJ1-1 once TRBV9 NA TGTGCCAGCAGCGGGGGGGTGAACACTGAAGCTTTCTTT CASSGGVNTEAFF
TRBJ2-5 NA TRBV9 NA TGTGCCAGCAGCAAATCGTCTAAGGAGGAGACCCAGTACTTC CASSKSSKEETQYF
TRBJ1-3 NA TRBV7-2 NA TGTGCCAGCAGCGCCCTTACACCGGCCTCTGGAAACACCATATATTTT CASSALTPASGNTIYF
TRBJ2-1 NA TRBV2 TRBD2 TGTGTTCGAGAGGGGACTAGTCGAGAGTTCTTC CVREGTSREFF
TRBJ1-6 NA TRBV10-2 NA TGCGCCAGCAGTGAGTCCGGGGGACCCAGCTCCTATAATTCACCCCTCCACTTT CASSESGGPSSYNSPLHF
TRBJ2-1 NA TRBV2 TRBD1 TGTGCCAGCAGTGAAGGTGGACAGGTTTGGAATGAGCAGTTCTTC CASSEGGQVWNEQFF
TRBJ2-7 NA TRBV28 NA TGTGCCAGCAGTGTCGCACTGTCCTACGAGCAGTACTTC CASSVALSYEQYF
TRBJ2-7 NA TRBV7-2 NA TGTGCCAGCAACCCATGGGGGCCCAGCAGGGAGCAGTACTTC CASNPWGPSREQYF